Following are 19 T cell receptor beta chains from one sample sequenced in a study of blood T cell repertoires in COVID-19. Data came from immunoSEQ multiplex PCR; TCRdb stores just in-frame clones and leaves some out. The sample has around 200,000 clones; 75% to 90% are singletons. Input material: PBMCs or T cells enriched from blood (not recorded which). The receptor source for this set is a man between 35 and 55 years old who had recovered from COVID-19.

The chain links TRBV5-1 to TRBJ2-7, with 8 bases fitting TRBD1. V lost 0 bases, J lost 0 bases, and 5 bases stayed unmatched. The CDR3 runs to 16 residues. CDR1 is SGHRS and CDR2 is YFSETQ in the germline V gene. Here the CDR3 reads CASSLGTGMSSYEQYF. DNA for the CDR3: TGCGCCAGCAGCTTGGGGACAGGGATGAGCTCCTACGAGCAGTACTTC.

This clone was recorded only once. V is TRBV10-2 and J is TRBJ1-2; 7 bases align to TRBD1. This CDR3 region has 13 residues. Germline V CDR1 and CDR2: WSHSY, SAAADI. The junction had 1 base not matched to a gene; V was cut back by 3 bases and J by 3 bases. For the CDR3, the DNA is TGCGCCAGCAGTGACAGGGGGTACTATGGCTACACCTTC. Protein product: CASSDRGYYGYTF.

The V and J genes are TRBV7-9 and TRBJ2-5; weak D call: TRBD2 (6 bases). V was pared by 5 bases and J by 1 base, with 26 bases between. From germline, CDR1 is SEHNR and CDR2 FQNEAQ (reference sequence). The length of the CDR3 is 19 residues. The CDR3 region is CASSPRVGGMGGFQETQYF. The CDR3 DNA follows: TGTGCCAGCAGCCCCAGGGTTGGCGGGATGGGAGGATTCCAAGAGACCCAGTACTTC.

This chain connects TRBV24-1 to TRBJ2-7, with D perhaps matching TRBD1 (6 bases). V dropped 3 bases and J dropped 9 bases, with 8 bases sitting between them. Germline-derived CDR1 and CDR2 are KGHDR and SFDVKD. The CDR3 has 11 residues. CDR3 sequence (DNA): TGTGCCACCAGTGATGCAGGGGCGCAGTACTTC. This translates into CATSDAGAQYF.

This sequence joins TRBV5-1 and TRBJ2-5; TRBD2 matches 7 bases. Germline trimming cut 4 bases from V and 5 bases from J; bases unmatched to any gene: 23. This CDR3 spans 19 amino acids. Germline loops: CDR1 SGHRS, CDR2 YFSETQ. CDR3 loop: CASSADVRASGPWGETQYF. Written as DNA, the CDR3 is TGCGCCAGCAGCGCGGATGTGCGGGCTAGCGGTCCTTGGGGGGAGACCCAGTACTTC.

This clone was seen a handful of times. The chain links TRBV11-1 to TRBJ2-7; tentative D call: TRBD1 (6 bases). Trimming shortened V by 6 bases and J by 4 bases, and 16 bases separated the two germline ends. The V gene's germline CDR1 is SGHAT and CDR2 FQDESV (reference sequence). This CDR3 is built from 14 residues. DNA of the CDR3: TGTGCCAGCAGTTTCCGCTTGACAGGTTACGAGCAGTACTTC. It codes for CASSFRLTGYEQYF.

The rearrangement uses TRBV5-4 and TRBJ2-7, with 11 nucleotides matching TRBD2. Germline values: CDR1 SGHNT, CDR2 YYREEE (reference sequence). This CDR3 contains 16 residues. J gave up 4 bases and V 0 bases, and 6 bases lay outside the gene matches. CDR3: CASSLVAGLAEYEQYF. Here the CDR3 DNA reads TGTGCCAGCAGCTTGGTTGCGGGACTAGCGGAATACGAGCAGTACTTC.

This clone showed up just once. The V gene is TRBV15, the J gene TRBJ1-4, with 11 positions matching TRBD1. The V and J ends lost 1 base and 3 bases, in that order; junction bases with no gene match: 1. Germline V CDR1 and CDR2: LNHNV, YYDKDF (reference sequence). This CDR3 region has 16 residues. This CDR3 reads CATSRGGQGANEKLFF. CDR3 coding DNA: TGTGCCACCAGCAGAGGGGGACAGGGGGCTAATGAAAAACTGTTTTTT. Filled out from reference TRBV15 and TRBJ1-4, the complete variable domain reads DAMVIQNPRYQVTQFGKPVTLSCSQTLNHNVMYWYQQKSSQAPKLLFHYYDKDFNNEADTPDNFQSRRPNTSFCFLDIRSPGLGDTAMYLCATSRGGQGANEKLFFGSGTQLSVL.

The chain recombines TRBV5-5 with TRBJ2-7, with D perhaps matching TRBD1 (6 bases). The germline V and J ends were trimmed by 2 bases and 6 bases, with 9 bases remaining between them. The CDR3 spans 12 residues. Germline V CDR1 and CDR2: SGHKS, YYEKEE (reference sequence). In DNA form, the CDR3 reads TGTGCCAGCAGCTTACAGGGCCGCGAGCAGTACTTC. Translation: CASSLQGREQYF. The variable domain in full, completed from reference TRBV5-5 and TRBJ2-7, reads DAGVTQSPTHLIKTRGQQVTLRCSPISGHKSVSWYQQVLGQGPQFIFQYYEKEERGRGNFPDRFSARQFPNYSSELNVNALLLGDSALYLCASSLQGREQYFGPGTRLTVT.

The chain has TRBV6-5 and TRBJ1-5, with D unclear. V gave up 7 bases and J gave up 3 bases, with 13 bases separating them. Germline assignment: CDR1 MNHEY and CDR2 SVGAGI. The CDR3 length is 14 residues. The CDR3 bases are TGTGCCAGCATGGGAGGGCAGTACAATCAGCCCCAGCATTTT. The encoded protein is CASMGGQYNQPQHF.

The V call is TRBV4-3, the J call TRBJ2-2, with 11 bases identical to TRBD1. The J segment lost 4 bases and the V segment lost 1 base, leaving 2 bases of the junction unmatched. Germline V gene data show CDR1 as LGHNA and CDR2 as YSLEER. This CDR3 has 16 residues. CDR3 sequence: CASSQGTGGSTGELFF. CDR3 nucleotide sequence: TGCGCCAGCAGCCAAGGGACAGGGGGCAGCACCGGGGAGCTGTTTTTT.

The rearrangement uses TRBV24-1 and TRBJ2-7, with a tentative D call TRBD1 (6 bases). V lost 4 bases to trimming and J lost 2 bases, with 11 bases between them. Germline CDR1 KGHDR, CDR2 SFDVKD. The CDR3 extends over 14 amino acids. CDR3 residues: CATSDRDRTYEQYF. CDR3 DNA sequence: TGTGCCACCAGTGACCGAGACAGGACCTACGAGCAGTACTTC.

V is TRBV13 and J is TRBJ1-1; possibly TRBD1 for D (5 bases). Germline V CDR1 and CDR2: PRHDT, FYEKMQ (reference sequence). The CDR3 length is 14 residues. The V and J ends lost 1 base and 4 bases respectively, with 10 bases between them. The CDR3 region is CASSLEGRATEAFF. In nucleotides, the CDR3 is TGTGCCAGCAGCTTAGAGGGCAGGGCCACTGAAGCTTTCTTT.

This rearrangement joins TRBV6-1 to TRBJ2-1; TRBD1 aligns across 9 bases. Germline V gene sequence: CDR1 MNHNS, CDR2 SASEGT. The CDR3 covers 16 residues. After removal of 3 bases from V and 7 bases from J, the junction contained 10 bases not matched to a gene. The CDR3 loop reads CASSDLGQGSNNEQFF. CDR3 nucleotide sequence: TGTGCCAGCAGTGACCTAGGACAGGGGTCAAATAATGAGCAGTTCTTC.

The chain employs TRBV4-1 and TRBJ2-1; 8 bases agree with TRBD2. The V gene end was trimmed by 0 bases and the J gene end by 6 bases; junction bases not matched to a gene: 4. The CDR3 contains 15 residues. Germline CDR1 is MGHRA and CDR2 is YSYEKL. The CDR3 coding sequence is TGCGCCAGCAGCCAAGATCCTCTAGCGGGCAATGAGCAGTTCTTC. Translation: CASSQDPLAGNEQFF.

The DNA of the CDR3 is TGTGCCAGCAGCCAACCCGTTATGGCCATCTACAATGAGCAGTTCTTC. Its translation is CASSQPVMAIYNEQFF. The J gene is TRBJ2-1, the V gene TRBV7-2; no clear D. Trimming took off 5 bases at V and 3 bases at J, with 17 bases between the two ends. Germline CDR1 is SGHTA and CDR2 is FQGNSA. The CDR3 has 16 residues.

The rearrangement joins TRBV11-2 to TRBJ1-6; TRBD1 might be the D (6 bases). V gave up 6 bases and J gave up 6 bases, with 15 bases separating them. The germline V gene has CDR1 SGHAT and CDR2 FQNNGV. The CDR3 is made up of 15 amino acids. Here the CDR3 reads CASRIQGGPNSPLHF. CDR3 sequence (DNA): TGTGCCAGCAGAATACAGGGAGGGCCTAATTCACCCCTCCACTTT.

The chain recombines TRBV3-1 (or the pseudogene TRBV3-2) with TRBJ1-5, with TRBD1 as a possible D gene (5 bases). The CDR3 has 13 amino acids. Germline CDR1 reads LGHDT; CDR2 reads YNNKEL (reference sequence). Trimming removed 4 bases at V and 5 bases at J, with 9 bases between. The CDR3 loop reads CASSPGTYQPQHF. DNA of the CDR3: TGTGCCAGCAGCCCCGGGACTTATCAGCCCCAGCATTTT.

The genes are TRBV27 and TRBJ1-2; 7 positions agree with TRBD1. Trimming took 3 bases from V and 8 from J; bases not matched to a gene: 6. The CDR3 is made up of 13 amino acids. CDR1 and CDR2 (germline): MNHEY, SMNVEV (reference sequence). CDR3 region: CASSLYGTEGYTF. In nucleotides, the CDR3 is TGTGCCAGCAGTTTGTACGGGACAGAAGGCTACACCTTC.